The following is a T cell receptor beta chain sequence with its context. It lacks a known antigen. Base qualities were left out, and no much larger clone turns up one base away. Trimming costs V 4 bases and J 4 bases, and their ends lie 8 bases apart. Measured from the cysteine to the phenylalanine, the CDR3 is 12 residues long. The retained sequence is limited to the CDR3, 36 bases, with the frame set at the first base. CDR1 and CDR2, per the germline V gene, are KGHSH and LQKENI. This sample is drawn from a study of OX40 agonist ivuxolimab in advanced cancers. In the study overall: Ivuxolimab was a fully human IgG2 agonistic monoclonal antibody targeting the costimulatory receptor OX40 (CD134). Peripheral TCRbeta sequencing aimed to test whether ivuxolimab altered TCR sequence diversity and caused clonal T-cell expansion. Partial responses occurred in three dose-escalation patients: two with cutaneous melanoma and one with hepatocellular carcinoma. The paper describes the monotherapy dose-escalation part (N ≈ 50 patients) of the phase I trial of ivuxolimab. The dose-escalation cohort was around 84% male with a mean age of about 60 years, ranging from roughly 20 to 80. Among the 52 dose-escalation patients, around 19 had hepatocellular carcinoma, roughly 15 melanoma, 9 renal cell carcinoma and 9 head and neck cancer. Prior anti-PD-1, anti-PD-L1 or anti-CTLA-4 therapy was permitted, and checkpoint inhibitors had been received by 40% to 50% of dose-escalation patients. Intravenous ivuxolimab was administered to patients every 2 weeks at six dose levels: 0.01, 0.1, 0.3, 1.5, 3 and 10 mg/kg. General findings and caveats noted by the study authors: On average, CD8+ T cells showed more expanded clones than CD4+ T cells after ivuxolimab. Low levels of normalized T-cell clonal expansion were also seen in some patients who did not respond. The antigen specificity of the peripheral T cells that underwent clonal expansion was not determined. In partial responders in the 0.1-3.0 mg/kg groups, normalized peripheral clonal expansion was found to be among the lowest, especially among CD8+ T cells. At doses of 0.1 to 3.0 mg/kg, clonal expansion of both CD4+ and CD8+ T cells in blood was seen between baseline and week 6.

Patients with autoimmune disease history or receiving systemic immunosuppression were excluded from the trial. Peripheral blood for TCR sequencing was collected from all dose cohorts at baseline, on cycle 4 day 1, and on cycle 7 day 1. Samples came from an open-label, multicenter, first-in-human phase I dose-escalation trial of ivuxolimab. Adults with locally advanced or metastatic head and neck squamous cell, hepatocellular, melanoma or renal cell carcinoma were enrolled in the trial. Before TCR sequencing, CD4+ T cells and CD8+ T cells from peripheral blood were sorted into separate populations. To sequence the TCRbeta CDR3 region, genomic DNA was isolated from the sorted cells. The immunoSEQ Assay was used for sequencing of TCRbeta CDR3 regions. This immuneACCESS table, as held by TCRdb, lists in-frame sequences with V and J called but not all clones. Of the missing ones, under half trace to an unresolved V gene in checked studies; the others have no known cause. In this sample the table shows 70,000 to 75,000 clones, approximately 90% of which occur a single time. 0.9% to 1.2% of the sample lies in the top ten.

This receptor was identified in an adult with an advanced solid tumor such as melanoma, head and neck, liver or kidney cancer. The V and J genes are TRBV18 and TRBJ2-7; TRBD2 might be the D gene, on 5 matching bases. The input for sequencing was CD4+ or CD8+ T cells sorted from blood, taken in a trial of the OX40 agonist ivuxolimab. The DNA sequence follows: TGTGCCAGCTCACTCGGGGAGTACGAGCAGTACTTC. Its protein is CASSLGEYEQYF.